This T cell receptor beta chain was identified in a study of CD8 T cells in Susac syndrome. Healthy donors served as the controls. They were matched for age and sex. The CD8+ and CD4+ T cells were negatively isolated, with the TEMRA cells enriched by FACS. V lost 5 bases, J lost 0 bases, and 14 bases lay in between. This CDR3 region has 15 residues. Per the germline V gene, CDR1 is SGHAT and CDR2 is FQNNGV. With random hexamers, roughly 0.45 to 1 ug RNA was reverse transcribed. It was immunoSEQ multiplex PCR that amplified TCR beta CDR3 across 54 Vbeta and 13 Jbeta. One entry per CDR3 protein results from TCRdb running MiXCR on the immunoSEQ multiplex PCR reads. The sample includes approximately 100,000 distinct CDR3 sequences, around 95% of them seen just once.

The sequence was collected from a human donor in good health. This chain connects TRBV11-2 to TRBJ2-7, with D perhaps given as TRBD1 or TRBD2 (5 bases each). The sequenced material came from CD4+ T cells from PBMCs. CDR3 loop: CASSGRDRSSYEQYF. CDR3 nucleotide sequence: TGTGCCAGCAGCGGACGGGACCGAAGCTCCTACGAGCAGTACTTC. The variable domain in full, with the rest retrieved from reference TRBV11-2 and TRBJ2-7, is EAGVAQSPRYKIIEKRQSVAFWCNPISGHATLYWYQQILGQGPKLLIQFQNNGVVDDSQLPKDRFSAERLKGVDSTLKIQPAKLEDSAVYLCASSGRDRSSYEQYFGPGTRLTVT.